These T cell receptor beta chains were read from a single sample in a study of blood T cell repertoires in COVID-19. Using immunoSEQ multiplex PCR, the repertoire was profiled, and TCRdb retains in-frame clones only, with some absent. This sample has approximately 280,000 clones, with roughly nine tenths found just once. The sample comprised PBMCs or T cells enriched from blood (not recorded which). Every receptor here comes from a woman aged 55-69 years who had recovered from COVID-19. The CDR3 runs from the conserved cysteine through the conserved F or W. D genes are given only for firm matches. Rows give clone size only sometimes, using once, few, many, or a class for an expanded clone.

CDR3: CAISPSRGSGGTTQYF; DNA: TGTGCCATCAGCCCCAGTCGTGGTAGCGGGGGGACGACGCAGTATTTT; V: TRBV10-3; D: TRBD2; size: .; J: TRBJ2-3
CDR3: CASSVSGGAYNEQFF; DNA: TGTGCCAGCAGTGTTAGCGGGGGGGCATACAATGAGCAGTTCTTC; V: TRBV28; D: TRBD2; size: .; J: TRBJ2-1
CDR3: CSVKSGGAGDTQYF; DNA: TGCAGCGTGAAATCCGGGGGGGCAGGAGATACGCAGTATTTT; V: TRBV29-1; D: TRBD2; size: .; J: TRBJ2-3
CDR3: CATSDLGGGREDTQYF; DNA: TGTGCCACCAGTGATTTAGGCGGGGGGCGGGAAGATACGCAGTATTTT; V: TRBV24-1; D: TRBD2; size: .; J: TRBJ2-3
CDR3: CASSLRQYYEQYF; DNA: TGTGCCAGCAGCTTACGACAGTACTACGAGCAGTACTTC; V: TRBV11-2; D: .; size: .; J: TRBJ2-7
CDR3: CSALGTFGYTF; DNA: TGCAGTGCCCTCGGGACATTTGGCTACACCTTC; V: TRBV20-1; D: .; size: .; J: TRBJ1-2
CDR3: CASSPDSENQPQHF; DNA: TGTGCCAGCAGTCCCGACAGTGAAAATCAGCCCCAGCATTTT; V: TRBV2; D: .; size: .; J: TRBJ1-5
CDR3: CASSVRQGTDTQYF; DNA: TGTGCCAGCAGCGTTCGACAGGGCACAGATACGCAGTATTTT; V: TRBV9; D: .; size: .; J: TRBJ2-3
CDR3: CASIDFRTASYGYTF; DNA: TGTGCCAGCATCGATTTCAGGACAGCCAGCTATGGCTACACCTTC; V: TRBV28; D: .; size: .; J: TRBJ1-2
CDR3: CASSIARHHSSNQPQHF; DNA: TGTGCCAGTAGTATAGCCAGACACCATTCTAGCAATCAGCCCCAGCATTTT; V: TRBV19; D: .; size: .; J: TRBJ1-5
CDR3: CATSWTGTREKLFF; DNA: TGTGCCACCAGCTGGACAGGAACGAGGGAAAAACTGTTTTTT; V: TRBV15; D: TRBD1; size: .; J: TRBJ1-4
CDR3: CASSQEGVGGREGYTF; DNA: TGCGCCAGCAGCCAAGAGGGGGTAGGGGGTAGAGAAGGCTACACCTTC; V: TRBV4-1; D: .; size: .; J: TRBJ1-2
CDR3: CASSMGTVSSYEQYF; DNA: TGCGCCAGCAGCATGGGGACAGTGAGCTCCTACGAGCAGTACTTC; V: TRBV5-1; D: TRBD1; size: .; J: TRBJ2-7
CDR3: CASSRAGGVIQPQHF; DNA: TGTGCCAGCAGTCGGGCAGGGGGCGTTATTCAGCCCCAGCATTTT; V: TRBV2; D: TRBD1; size: .; J: TRBJ1-5
CDR3: CASSVETGIGNTIYF; DNA: TGTGCCAGCAGCGTAGAGACAGGGATAGGTAACACCATATATTTT; V: TRBV9; D: TRBD1; size: .; J: TRBJ1-3
CDR3: CATSTPGGPHGEAFF; DNA: TGTGCCACCAGCACCCCAGGTGGTCCCCACGGAGAAGCTTTCTTT; V: TRBV15; D: .; size: .; J: TRBJ1-1
CDR3: CASTEQGADGYTF; DNA: TGCGCCAGCACCGAACAGGGGGCGGATGGCTACACCTTC; V: TRBV5-1; D: TRBD1; size: .; J: TRBJ1-2
CDR3: CASSQPSGRTDTQYF; DNA: TGTGCCAGCAGTCAACCTAGCGGCCGCACAGATACGCAGTATTTT; V: TRBV6-5; D: TRBD2; size: .; J: TRBJ2-3
CDR3: CASSLSGSKGEQYF; DNA: TGTGCCAGCAGCCTTAGCGGGAGTAAGGGCGAGCAGTACTTC; V: TRBV4-2; D: TRBD2; size: .; J: TRBJ2-7
CDR3: CAISESEGGGYTF; DNA: TGTGCCATCAGTGAGTCGGAAGGGGGCGGCTACACCTTC; V: TRBV10-3; D: TRBD1; size: .; J: TRBJ1-2
CDR3: CAISTGRGPSELFF; DNA: TGTGCCATCAGTACCGGACGCGGGCCGTCGGAGCTGTTTTTT; V: TRBV10-3; D: .; size: .; J: TRBJ2-2
CDR3: CASSQGTFYGYTF; DNA: TGTGCCAGCAGCCAAGGGACATTCTATGGCTACACCTTC; V: TRBV14; D: .; size: .; J: TRBJ1-2
CDR3: CASSVWDYSAETQYF; DNA: TGTGCCAGCAGCGTGTGGGACTATTCCGCAGAGACCCAGTACTTC; V: TRBV9; D: TRBD2; size: .; J: TRBJ2-5
CDR3: CASRTGGGYEQYF; DNA: TGTGCCAGTAGGACAGGAGGGGGTTACGAGCAGTACTTC; V: TRBV2; D: .; size: .; J: TRBJ2-7
CDR3: CASRMGQGAIQPQHF; DNA: TGTGCCAGCAGGATGGGACAGGGGGCTATTCAGCCCCAGCATTTT; V: TRBV7-9; D: TRBD1; size: .; J: TRBJ1-5
CDR3: CASSWTSGGNTGELFF; DNA: TGCGCCAGCAGCTGGACTAGCGGGGGCAACACCGGGGAGCTGTTTTTT; V: TRBV5-1; D: TRBD2; size: .; J: TRBJ2-2
CDR3: CSVSETQYF; DNA: TGCAGTGTATCAGAGACCCAGTACTTC; V: TRBV20-1; D: .; size: .; J: TRBJ2-5
CDR3: CASSSGQLLGEQYF; DNA: TGCGCCAGCAGCTCCGGACAGCTCTTAGGCGAGCAGTACTTC; V: TRBV5-1; D: .; size: .; J: TRBJ2-7
CDR3: CASTPSITGGTEAFF; DNA: TGTGCCAGCACTCCATCTATCACAGGGGGCACTGAAGCTTTCTTT; V: TRBV6-5; D: TRBD1; size: few; J: TRBJ1-1
CDR3: CASSYSRRTLYGYTF; DNA: TGTGCCAGCAGTTACTCGCGACGGACACTCTATGGCTACACCTTC; V: TRBV6-5; D: .; size: .; J: TRBJ1-2
CDR3: CASQEQGSDYGYTF; DNA: TGCGCCAGCCAAGAGCAGGGATCGGACTATGGCTACACCTTC; V: TRBV5-1; D: .; size: .; J: TRBJ1-2
CDR3: CASSWGPSGGYNEQFF; DNA: TGTGCCAGCAGTTGGGGCCCTAGCGGGGGATACAATGAGCAGTTCTTC; V: TRBV5-5; D: TRBD2; size: once; J: TRBJ2-1
CDR3: CASSSRQGGETQYF; DNA: TGTGCCAGCAGCTCTCGACAGGGGGGAGAGACCCAGTACTTC; V: TRBV11-2; D: TRBD1; size: .; J: TRBJ2-5
CDR3: CAISERGYGYTF; DNA: TGTGCCATCAGTGAGCGGGGTTATGGCTACACCTTC; V: TRBV10-3; D: .; size: .; J: TRBJ1-2
CDR3: CASSSRASTNEKLFF; DNA: TGTGCCAGCAGCTCCCGAGCCTCGACTAATGAAAAACTGTTTTTT; V: TRBV11-2; D: .; size: .; J: TRBJ1-4
CDR3: CASNRGSNVLTF; DNA: TGTGCCAGCAACCGGGGTTCCAACGTCCTGACTTTC; V: TRBV28; D: .; size: once; J: TRBJ2-6
CDR3: CSVRRLAGGLYEQYF; DNA: TGCAGCGTTCGTCGACTAGCGGGAGGATTGTACGAGCAGTACTTC; V: TRBV29-1; D: TRBD2; size: .; J: TRBJ2-7
CDR3: CASSEEGLGSTF; DNA: TGTGCCAGCAGTGAAGAGGGATTGGGGAGTACCTTC; V: TRBV6-1; D: .; size: .; J: TRBJ1-2
CDR3: CASSDTDPNGYTF; DNA: TGCGCCAGCAGCGACACTGACCCCAATGGCTACACCTTC; V: TRBV5-1; D: .; size: .; J: TRBJ1-2
CDR3: CSTGGSAMNTEAFF; DNA: TGCAGCACTGGAGGTTCGGCGATGAACACTGAAGCTTTCTTT; V: TRBV29-1; D: .; size: .; J: TRBJ1-1
CDR3: CASSAGGQGMNTEAFF; DNA: TGCGCCAGCAGCGCGGGGGGACAGGGGATGAACACTGAAGCTTTCTTT; V: TRBV5-1; D: TRBD1; size: .; J: TRBJ1-1